This T cell receptor beta chain was identified during a study of cytomegalovirus exposure and HLA in healthy donors. Background on the study: A later analysis reported the same platform for the 90 to 150 validation repertoires and the roughly 700 first-cohort repertoires.

Study-wide findings and caveats: Among TCR beta chains, those listed as cytomegalovirus-associated numbered some 170. Rare TCR sequences predominated, though certain public TCRs were found in many donors.

Germline V gives CDR1 SGHTA, CDR2 FQGNSA. V lost 4 bases and J lost 0; bases outside the gene matches: 4. There are 15 residues in the CDR3. Among the roughly 120 subjects of the validation cohort, separate from the 666-subject first cohort, were the donors. Repertoires were generated with immunoSEQ multiplex PCR, while TCRdb's copy carries only in-frame clones and drops some. The sample includes about 330,000 clones, 80% to 90% seen only once; the top ten take around 0.84%. As concerns this clone: Its antigen is as yet unknown.

The sample consisted of PBMCs. This TCR was recovered from a woman between 18 and 30 years old in good health and CMV-seronegative. V usage is TRBV7-2 and J usage is TRBJ2-7, with 9 positions matching TRBD2. The CDR3 region is CASSSTSGHSYEQYF. The CDR3, as DNA: TGTGCCAGCAGCTCTACTAGCGGGCACTCCTACGAGCAGTACTTC.